The clone carrying this T cell receptor beta chain has a handful of counts. Its antigen is not identified. TCRdb reprocessed the 5' RACE reads via MiXCR and lists one record per CDR3 protein. The sample yields about 390,000 distinct CDR3 sequences, approximately 15% seen once. This specimen belongs to a study of T-cell memory formation after mild COVID-19. Across the study: TCR clustering was largely donor specific.

Unmatched junction bases numbered 11, after V lost 4 bases and J lost 5 bases. Germline assignment: CDR1 SGHRS and CDR2 YFSETQ. CDR3 size: 17 residues. Study-wide results and limits: Day 15 to 85 contracting clones showed balanced CD4/CD8; later expanders leaned CD4+. Clones that contracted clustered mainly in CM and EM if CD4+ and in EMRA if CD8+.

The sample consisted of PBMCs or a T cell subset sorted from them (not recorded which). V gene TRBV5-1 combines with J gene TRBJ2-5; TRBD2 matches 13 bases. The sequence was obtained from a man aged 18 to 29 who had mild COVID-19 (a few samples of this study predate the infection). Cell type and time point are not known. Written as DNA, the CDR3 is TGCGCCAGCAGCACGGCTACTAGCGGGGGGGCTGGTGAGACCCAGTACTTC. It codes for CASSTATSGGAGETQYF.